The present entry profiles one T cell receptor (beta chain) with its context. This record belongs to a study of CD8 T cells in Susac syndrome. This CDR3 has 14 residues. J gave up 9 bases and V 4 bases, and 9 bases lay outside the gene matches. Per germline, CDR1 MDHEN and CDR2 SYDVKM. A quantity of roughly 0.5 to 1 ug RNA underwent reverse transcription using random hexamers. TCRdb ran MiXCR on the immunoSEQ multiplex PCR reads and lists one entry per CDR3 protein. The sample carries roughly 120,000 distinct CDR3 sequences, about 94% recorded once. The origin of this receptor is a human donor with multiple sclerosis. The chain uses TRBV28 and TRBJ2-7; 10 bases map to TRBD1. Sequenced material: CD4+ T cells from PBMCs. CDR3 DNA: TGTGCCAGCAGTTCAGAGGGACAGGGGATAATGCAGTACTTC. As protein: CASSSEGQGIMQYF.